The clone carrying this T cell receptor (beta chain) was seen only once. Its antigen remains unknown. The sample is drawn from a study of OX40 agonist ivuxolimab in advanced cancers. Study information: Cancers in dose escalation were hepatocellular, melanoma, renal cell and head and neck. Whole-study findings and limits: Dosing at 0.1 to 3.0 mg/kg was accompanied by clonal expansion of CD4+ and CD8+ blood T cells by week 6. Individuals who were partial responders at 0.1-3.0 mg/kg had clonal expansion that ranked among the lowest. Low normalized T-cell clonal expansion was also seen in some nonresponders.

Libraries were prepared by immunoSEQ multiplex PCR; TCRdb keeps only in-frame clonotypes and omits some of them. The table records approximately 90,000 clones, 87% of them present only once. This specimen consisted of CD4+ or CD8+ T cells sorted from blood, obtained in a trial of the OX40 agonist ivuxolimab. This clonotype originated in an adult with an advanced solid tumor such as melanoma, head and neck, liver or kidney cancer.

This chain's CDR3 is CASSRRQAVNTEAFF. DNA of the CDR3: TGTGCCAGCTCACGACGACAGGCGGTGAACACTGAAGCTTTCTTT. This sequence joins TRBV18 and TRBJ1-1, with D perhaps matching TRBD1 (6 bases). Germline values: CDR1 KGHSH, CDR2 LQKENI. This CDR3 region has 15 residues. The V end lost 4 bases, the J end lost 0 bases, and 12 bases lay between the germline ends.